Detailed here is one TCR beta chain. Its cognate antigen has yet to be identified. No per-base quality is available; no much larger clone lies one base away. These data are taken from a study of long-term antiretroviral therapy in people with HIV (dated by TCRdb to 2022 to 2024). Describing the broader study: Collection of the earliest samples took place about a decade ahead of the 2015 WHO recommendation for immediate ART, at a time when ART was typically delayed until CD4 counts fell. A retrospective serial study tested whether changes in peripheral blood TRB repertoire composition and diversity were associated with ART initiation and durable HIV suppression. The cohort contributed fewer than 200 cryopreserved PBMC samples from under 35 adults with confirmed HIV infection, collected serially over a mean of approximately 6 years (range 1-12). About 40% of the 30 participants with HIV were female. No cross-contamination during QIAcube processing was seen in test extractions of a monoclonal T-cell line run alongside a few dozen polyclonal samples.

What the authors observed across the whole study: Expanded TRB clones identified before ART initiation dominated the repertoire at all time points, although this dominance fluctuated and declined in many PLHIV after ART. Starting ART was linked to a significant rise in TRB diversity, yet even after long-term ART the diversity remained significantly lower than in transplant donor controls. HIV repertoires had narrower CDR3 length ranges than controls, and the network structure suggested an antigen-experienced repertoire that shifted only slightly toward naive after ART. Because pre-ART samples had limited cell numbers, profiling was done on unsorted PBMC rather than on sorted CD4+ and CD8+ T cells. Because PBMC availability was limited, only the TCR beta chain was sequenced, with no alpha chain pairing. The samples span the years 2004 to 2017, and the ART regimens used at that time may not be as effective as current regimens. Inferences about post-ART repertoire changes are limited because no data were available on ART adherence, viral resistance or therapy changes.

Inclusion was restricted to participants for whom at least one PBMC sample before ART initiation and at least two post-ART samples were available. All participants with HIV were treated in the United States of America. Before DNA extraction, cryopreserved samples of about 0.95-11 million PBMC were thawed and then washed. At the time of the earliest PBMC sample, participants with HIV were aged between about 20 and 54 years. Per participant, PBMC samples came from 1-4 timepoints prior to ART initiation and 2-8 timepoints following ART initiation, for a median of 7 samples. Serial HIV viral load, CD4+ T-cell count, ART history and demographic data were obtained for every participant. A Qiagen kit on a QIAcube was used to extract genomic DNA from unsorted PBMC, with samples processed in batches of 12. CDR1 is given as MDHEN and CDR2 as SYDVKM, both from the germline V gene. The CDR3, from cysteine to phenylalanine, totals 14 residues. The CDR3 DNA has 42 bases and is translated from base 1. V is cut by 6 bases and J by 4 bases, and the space between the germline ends is 12 bases.

Sequencing of the TRB variable region was done with the immunoSEQ hsTCRB v3.0 assay at survey level resolution. TRB sequencing targeted a depth of roughly 35,000-50,000 T-cell genomes per sample. TRB libraries were pooled and sequenced on an Illumina MiSeq using a v3 150-cycle kit. The authors' pipeline ran thus. Repertoire analysis ran in R within a reproducible Nextflow workflow covering QC, data transformation and analysis. LymphoSeq2, an R package for AIRR-Seq data exploration, was used to implement custom analyses. After excluding a few samples that yielded fewer than 5000 total TRB sequences, some 190 HIV repertoires remained for analysis. Of the 180 to 200 retained HIV repertoires, some 60 were collected before and approximately 130 after ART initiation. Each repertoire was downsampled to 5000 TRB nucleotide sequences, and summary statistics were averaged across 100 downsampling iterations. Only TRB sequences with CDR3 regions of at least seven amino acids were retained for analysis. Diversity was measured with a Shannon entropy-derived clonality score and the Gini coefficient. In the repertoire networks, any two of the top 5000 CDR3 amino acid sequences were linked whenever the two sequences differed by an edit distance of one. Antigen specificity groups and MHC restriction were predicted for TRB CDR3 amino acid sequences with GLIPH2. To flag known CMV, EBV, HIV or tissue antigen associations, CDR3 amino acid sequences were matched against VDJdb and McPAS-TCR. Pre-ART, post-ART and control groups were compared with Wilcoxon signed-rank tests and Holm-Bonferroni correction. Imported from immuneACCESS, the table was reduced by TCRdb to in-frame sequences with V and J called. These copies leave out some clones; in studies compared against another copy, an unresolved V gene accounts for under half, and the cause of the remainder is not known. That table is the source of V, J and clone size, and D and trimming were worked out from the DNA. The sample table records more than 15,000 clones; around 94% of these occur just once. The ten largest clones take up 3.5% to 5.5% of the sample.

The source is a woman aged 50 to 60 with HIV. The starting material was unsorted PBMCs, obtained around 6.5 years after starting antiretroviral therapy. Recombination linked TRBV28 to TRBJ1-4, with the D gene too uncertain to name. The DNA reads TGTGCCAGCAGAGGCCCCGTTAATAATGAAAAACTGTTTTTT. Translated, it reads CASRGPVNNEKLFF.